Below are 10 T cell receptor beta chains sequenced from a single sample in a study of blood T cell repertoires in COVID-19. The table came from immunoSEQ multiplex PCR; TCRdb's copy has only in-frame clones and leaves some out. The sample lists approximately 52,000 clones; 85% to 90% were seen once. Sequenced material: peripheral blood. These receptor sequences come from a man in his sixties or seventies with acute or convalescent COVID-19.

This clone occurred once. This chain connects TRBV5-1 to TRBJ2-3, with no clear D. The CDR3 sequence is 13 residues long. Germline V gene lookup returns CDR1 SGHRS and CDR2 YFSETQ. Trimming took off 0 bases at V and 4 bases at J, with 6 bases between the two ends. Here the CDR3 DNA reads TGCGCCAGCAGCTTGGGGAGCCCAGATACGCAGTATTTT. It encodes CASSLGSPDTQYF.

This chain uses TRBV5-8 with TRBJ2-7, with TRBD2 identical over 9 bases. CDR1 and CDR2 from the germline V gene are SGHTS and YDEGEE. Trimming cost V 2 bases and J 0 bases; bases outside gene matches: 3. CDR3 length: 15 residues. CDR3 DNA sequence: TGTGCCAGCAGCTTAGGACTAGCGCTCTCCTACGAGCAGTACTTC. It translates to CASSLGLALSYEQYF.

The rearrangement uses TRBV21-1 and TRBJ2-3; TRBD2, the table's D call, lacks a check against the DNA. TRBV21-1 is recorded as a pseudogene. CDR3 size: 15 residues. This CDR3 is CASWDRGGSTDTQYF. DNA of the CDR3: TGTGCCAGCTGGGACCGGGGGGGATCGACAGATACGCAGTATTTT.

The chain recombines TRBV25-1 with TRBJ2-3; D uncertain. The germline V gene has CDR1 MGHDK and CDR2 SYGVNS. The ends were cut back, 1 base at V and 4 bases at J, with 6 bases in the middle. This CDR3 region has 13 residues. The CDR3, as DNA: TGTGCCAGCAGTGAATTCTTTTCAGATACGCAGTATTTT. Translation: CASSEFFSDTQYF.

The rearrangement links TRBV5-5 to TRBJ1-5; no definite D call. The germline CDR1 and CDR2 sequences are SGHKS and YYEKEE (reference sequence). The CDR3 has 14 amino acids. V was shortened by 2 bases and J by 4 bases, with 10 bases between the two germline ends. DNA of the CDR3: TGTGCCAGCAGCTTAGCTAGTTATAATCAGCCCCAGCATTTT. It yields the protein CASSLASYNQPQHF.

The gene calls are TRBV7-3 and TRBJ2-5; 9 nucleotides align to TRBD1. Germline CDR1 reads SGHTA; CDR2 reads FQGTGA. The CDR3 sequence is 15 residues long. Trimming took 4 bases from V and 2 from J; bases not matched to a gene: 5. The CDR3 nucleotides read TGTGCCAGCAGCTCGACAGGGGGACGGCAAGAGACCCAGTACTTC. Residues: CASSSTGGRQETQYF.

This clone was detected only a few times. The chain has TRBV6-2 or TRBV6-3 and TRBJ2-2, with 9 bases identical to TRBD1. The CDR3 spans 15 residues. V shed 2 bases and J 7 bases; nucleotides not matched to a gene: 5. Germline CDR1 is MNHEY and CDR2 is SVGEGT. The CDR3 DNA sequence: TGTGCCAGCAGTTACCTGGGACAGGGAAGCGGGGAGCTGTTTTTT. It is translated as CASSYLGQGSGELFF.

The chain combines TRBV27 with TRBJ2-1, with D tentatively TRBD1 (8 bases). V gave up 5 bases and J gave up 9 bases, with 20 bases separating them. The CDR3 loop spans 15 amino acids. The germline V gene encodes CDR1 MNHEY and CDR2 SMNVEV (reference sequence). CDR3 protein: CASSPRTGSGIEQFF. CDR3 sequence (DNA): TGTGCCAGCAGTCCCCGGACAGGGAGCGGGATTGAGCAGTTCTTC.

DNA of the CDR3: TGTGCCAGCAATAGGGACAGGGCAGTCTTGGAGCTGTTTTTT. Translating gives CASNRDRAVLELFF. The rearrangement links TRBV2 to TRBJ2-2, with TRBD1 matching over 9 bases. The CDR3 runs to 14 residues. From germline, CDR1 is SNHLY and CDR2 FYNNEI. Trimming took 7 bases from V and 10 from J; bases not matched to a gene: 10.

This clone was seen once. The chain employs TRBV13 and TRBJ2-1; TRBD2 aligns across 16 bases. CDR3 length equals 16 residues. V gave up 5 bases and J gave up 7 bases; unmatched junction bases: 5. The germline CDR1 and CDR2 sequences are PRHDT and FYEKMQ (reference sequence). CDR3 nucleotides: TGTGCCAGCAGCGGGACTAGCGGGGGGGCCATAAATGAGCAGTTCTTC. Translated: CASSGTSGGAINEQFF. Filled out from reference TRBV13 and TRBJ2-1, the complete variable domain reads AAGVIQSPRHLIKEKRETATLKCYPIPRHDTVYWYQQGPGQDPQFLISFYEKMQSDKGSIPDRFSAQQFSDYHSELNMSSLELGDSALYFCASSGTSGGAINEQFFGPGTRLTVL.